This T cell receptor (beta chain) appears in the sequencing data of a study of alternative splicing in chronic myeloid leukemia remission (dated by TCRdb to the early 2020s). In terms of the full investigation: RNA sequencing was used to profile peripheral blood taken from chronic-phase CML patients both at diagnosis and at remission, and those profiles were then compared against healthy donors. The RESIST (imatinib), ENESTxtnd (nilotinib) and PINNACLE (nilotinib plus pegylated interferon) trials supplied under 10 diagnostic specimens along with matched remission specimens. The median age was about 54 years at diagnosis and roughly 56 at remission, while healthy controls had a median age of around 38. Trial diagnostic specimens were total leukocytes from peripheral blood collected in EDTA. Nine CML samples, seven diagnostic and two matched remission, were obtained from the French Persistem study. In terms of female/male counts, the diagnosis samples were 11/5, the remission samples were 8/3 and the controls were 2/4. For diagnosis, remission and control samples alike, total RNA was extracted from peripheral blood mononuclear cells using Trizol.

In the case of this clonotype: Its target antigen remains unknown.

What this sample's time point label stands for: chronic-phase CML before TKI therapy (screening/day 1). Some 17 CML patients made up the patient cohort, and matched post-remission samples were obtained for some of these patients. Study-wide findings and limitations: At remission, blood cell composition was found to be reconfigured to resemble that of lymphoid cell-enriched normal controls. Blood cell composition differed strongly depending on the timepoint, moving from an enrichment of myeloid progenitors at diagnosis to an enrichment of mature lymphoid cells at remission.

CDR1 and CDR2, looked up from the germline V gene, are MGHRA and YSYEKL. The CDR3 starts with the cysteine, ends with the phenylalanine, and has 16 residues. No DNA sequence was recorded. Libraries were made using bulk RNA-seq. The TruSeq Stranded RNA sample prep kit was used to generate libraries of poly-A-enriched mRNA from an input of roughly 0.9 ug total RNA. Every sample was sequenced in triplicate, with paired-end sequencing run on a HiSeq 2500. Each mate in the RNA-seq data had a read length of 125 nucleotides. Per the authors' processing: Reads were trimmed and aligned to hg38 with STAR v2.7, with quality control by FASTQC, RSeQC and multiqc. Salmon 0.14.1 was used to quantify gene expression levels as transcripts per million (TPM). The results of principal component analysis suggested that neither trial, library batch, sequencing batch, treatment regimen nor sex drove the transcriptomic profiles. After the reads were reprocessed by TCRdb, one entry was made per CDR3 protein sequence, with no DNA. These V and J calls rely on TCRdb rather than the paper's analysis. Recorded for this sample are roughly 780 distinct CDR3 sequences; 95% to 98% of them occurred a single time. Less than 3.5% of the sample comes from the top ten.

In this chain, TRBV4-1 is recombined with TRBJ2-7; TCRdb reports TRBD2, a call that lacks DNA to check it against. The TCR sequence derives from an adult with chronic myeloid leukemia. The specimen was PBMCs or total blood leukocytes (not recorded which), collected at diagnosis. The CDR3 reads as follows: CASSPREGAGLYEQYF.